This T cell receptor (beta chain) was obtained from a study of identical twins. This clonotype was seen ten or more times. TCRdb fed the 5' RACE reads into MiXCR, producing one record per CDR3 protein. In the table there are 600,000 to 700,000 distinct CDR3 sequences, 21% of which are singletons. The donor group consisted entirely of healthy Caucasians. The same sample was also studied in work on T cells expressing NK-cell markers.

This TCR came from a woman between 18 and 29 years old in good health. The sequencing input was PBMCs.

The CDR3 here is CASSLDPNSPLHF. CDR3 in DNA: TGCGCCAGCAGCTTGGATCCTAATTCACCCCTCCACTTT. The chain joins TRBV5-1 to TRBJ1-6, with unresolved D. The CDR3 runs 13 residues. Trimming pared 0 bases from V and 6 bases from J, leaving 4 bases between. Germline assignment: CDR1 SGHRS and CDR2 YFSETQ.